The clone carrying this TCR beta chain occurred a few times. Its antigen remains unidentified. The PCR made use of 60 Vbeta and 13 Jbeta primers. Per the authors' pipeline: A follow-up analysis tallied 86 million or so unique TCR beta chains, some 9.9 million shared. Measured with immunoSEQ multiplex PCR; TCRdb has only the in-frame clones, and not every one. Clone size and V and J calls were adopted from that table, with D and trimming inferred from the DNA. The data show about 90,000 clones, with 77% seen just once and approximately 2% held by the top ten. The data stem from a study of cytomegalovirus exposure and HLA in healthy donors. Study-wide results and limits: A later analysis found TCR association rates differed by HLA locus, highest for DRB1 and lowest for HLA-C. There were reportedly fewer N-insertions in an Asian-associated ancestry cluster than the roughly 700-donor mean, in a later analysis.

This CDR3 has 14 amino acids. Germline assignment: CDR1 SGHVS and CDR2 FQNEAQ. Trimming took 2 bases from V and 0 from J, leaving 8 bases between them. Samples came from healthy bone marrow donors. The sequenced sample consisted of PBMCs. The sequence was obtained from a boy under 18 in good health and CMV-seronegative. The chain has TRBV7-8 and TRBJ2-7; D gene uncertain. The CDR3 protein is CASSLIGSSYEQYF. DNA for the CDR3: TGTGCCAGCAGCTTAATTGGCAGCTCCTACGAGCAGTACTTC. Looking up the rest from reference TRBV7-8 and TRBJ2-7 gives the full variable domain: GAGVSQSPRYKVAKRGQDVALRCDPISGHVSLFWYQQALGQGPEFLTYFQNEAQLDKSGLPSDRFFAERPEGSVSTLKIQRTQQEDSAVYLCASSLIGSSYEQYFGPGTRLTVT.